The 16 T cell receptor beta chains reported below all come from one sample, sequenced in a study of blood T cell repertoires in COVID-19. Assay used: immunoSEQ multiplex PCR; TCRdb lists only in-frame clones, some missing. The sample shows 150,000 to 200,000 clones, around 85% of them seen only once. The sample comprised peripheral blood. The receptors here all came from an elderly woman with acute or convalescent COVID-19.

The rearrangement uses TRBV27 and TRBJ2-5; TRBD2 matches at 10 bases. The CDR3 has 14 amino acids. Trimming removed 6 bases from V and 5 bases from J; junction bases left unmatched: 6. Germline V lookup: CDR1 MNHEY, CDR2 SMNVEV (reference sequence). The CDR3 loop reads CASSLVAGGETQYF. As DNA, the CDR3 is TGTGCCAGCAGCCTTGTAGCGGGGGGTGAGACCCAGTACTTC.

This chain joins TRBV6-2 or TRBV6-3 and TRBJ2-6; D uncertain. Germline values: CDR1 MNHEY, CDR2 SVGEGT. CDR3 size: 16 residues. The V and J ends lost 3 bases and 5 bases respectively, with 14 bases between them. CDR3 sequence: CASSYSHSRWANVLTF. The DNA of the CDR3 is TGTGCCAGCAGTTATTCCCACTCGCGTTGGGCCAACGTCCTGACTTTC.

The table lists this clone with a count of one. This sequence joins TRBV6-6 and TRBJ2-3; TRBD1 might be the D (6 bases). Deletions cut 8 bases from V and 2 bases from J, with 8 bases between. CDR1 MNHNY and CDR2 SVGAGI come from the germline V gene (reference sequence). This CDR3 has 12 residues. CDR3 amino acids: CASGDITDTQYF. DNA of the CDR3: TGTGCCAGCGGGGACATCACAGATACGCAGTATTTT.

On this clone itself: Within the sample, other DNA sequences also encode this same CDR3. The rearrangement joins TRBV7-9 to TRBJ2-7, with 8 nucleotides matching TRBD1. Germline CDR1 SEHNR, CDR2 FQNEAQ (reference sequence). CDR3 length equals 14 residues. Germline trimming cut 5 bases from V and 3 bases from J; bases unmatched to any gene: 6. In nucleotides, the CDR3 is TGTGCCAGCAGCCAAGGACAGGGCGACTACGAGCAGTACTTC. As protein: CASSQGQGDYEQYF.

The CDR3 reads CASSNNRDRTVDTEAFF. The CDR3 DNA is TGTGCCAGCAGTAATAACCGGGACAGGACAGTGGACACTGAAGCTTTCTTT. The rearrangement uses TRBV9 and TRBJ1-1, with TRBD1 identical over 8 bases. CDR1 is SGDLS and CDR2 is YYNGEE in the germline V gene. V lost 5 bases and J lost 3; bases outside the gene matches: 15. The CDR3 runs to 17 residues.

V usage is TRBV5-1 and J usage is TRBJ1-4; a weak D match, TRBD1 (5 bases). CDR3 length equals 14 residues. CDR1 SGHRS and CDR2 YFSETQ come from the germline V gene. V gave up 0 bases and J gave up 5 bases, with 8 bases separating them. The CDR3: CASSLDRINEKLFF. CDR3 nucleotides: TGCGCCAGCAGCTTGGACAGGATCAATGAAAAACTGTTTTTT.

In its sample, this clone was seen once. This chain connects TRBV2 to TRBJ2-5; TRBD1 aligns across 9 bases. The V gene's germline CDR1 is SNHLY and CDR2 FYNNEI. J lost 5 bases, V lost 4 bases, and 2 bases had no gene match. The CDR3 is made up of 13 amino acids. The CDR3 coding sequence is TGTGCCAGCAGTGCAGACAGGGGGGAGACCCAGTACTTC. This translates into CASSADRGETQYF. The full variable domain, rest sourced from reference TRBV2 and TRBJ2-5, is EPEVTQTPSHQVTQMGQEVILRCVPISNHLYFYWYRQILGQKVEFLVSFYNNEISEKSEIFDDQFSVERPDGSNFTLKIRSTKLEDSAMYFCASSADRGETQYFGPGTRLLVL.

On this clone itself: The junction differs from germline at one of its ends, possibly a read error. The rearrangement links TRBV5-1 to TRBJ2-7; 12 bases match TRBD2. The CDR3 contains 16 residues. CDR1 and CDR2 from the germline V gene are SGHRS and YFSETQ. The CDR3 protein is CASSPETSGGSHEQYF. The CDR3 DNA is TGCGCCAGCAGCCCAGAGACTAGCGGGGGCTCCCACGAGCAGTACTTC.

The V and J genes are TRBV7-2 and TRBJ2-1; a possible D gene is TRBD2 (6 bases). Looked up from germline, CDR1 is SGHTA and CDR2 is FQGNSA. CDR3 length equals 14 residues. V shed 5 bases and J shed 3 bases, with 11 bases lying between them. The CDR3 loop is CASSTRGGYNEQFF. CDR3 bases: TGTGCCAGCAGCACCCGGGGAGGCTACAATGAGCAGTTCTTC.

This clone was found once. The rearrangement uses TRBV7-2 and TRBJ1-3; perhaps TRBD1 as D (6 bases). Trimming left V 7 bases short and J 4 bases short, with 17 bases between. Germline CDR1 reads SGHTA; CDR2 reads FQGNSA. CDR3 size: 15 residues. The CDR3 loop is CASTLQGSYGNTIYF. The CDR3 nucleotides read TGTGCCAGCACCCTACAGGGTTCGTACGGAAACACCATATATTTT.

The chain carries TRBV27 and TRBJ1-5; D possibly corresponds to TRBD1 (6 bases). CDR3 length equals 14 residues. From germline, CDR1 is MNHEY and CDR2 SMNVEV (reference sequence). Trimming took off 4 bases at V and 4 bases at J, with 11 bases between the two ends. The CDR3: CASSWGHTNQPQHF. The CDR3 DNA reads TGTGCCAGCAGTTGGGGACACACTAATCAGCCCCAGCATTTT.

This clone was detected a few times. The genes are TRBV12-3 or TRBV12-4 and TRBJ2-7; a possible D gene is TRBD2 (5 bases). V lost 1 base and J 5 bases, leaving 6 bases between the germline ends. The CDR3 has 12 amino acids. The CDR3 sequence is CASSLGGNEQYF. The DNA for the CDR3 is TGTGCCAGCAGTTTAGGAGGGAACGAGCAGTACTTC.

V usage is TRBV11-2 and J usage is TRBJ1-5, with D perhaps matching TRBD1 (6 bases). CDR1 is SGHAT, CDR2 FQNNGV, per germline. V was pared by 4 bases and J by 3 bases, with 10 bases between. The CDR3 totals 14 residues. CDR3 in DNA: TGTGCCAGCAGCTCTACAGGGTTCAATCAGCCCCAGCATTTT. This sequence encodes CASSSTGFNQPQHF.

The V call is TRBV7-3, the J call TRBJ2-1, with TRBD1 as a possible D gene (5 bases). The ends were cut back, 5 bases at V and 10 bases at J, with 15 bases in the middle. CDR3 size: 13 residues. CDR1 SGHTA and CDR2 FQGTGA come from the germline V gene. Here the CDR3 DNA reads TGTGCCAGCAGCCCCAGGGTGGGCGACGAGCAGTTCTTC. This translates into CASSPRVGDEQFF.

The genes are TRBV12-3 or TRBV12-4 and TRBJ1-1; TRBD1 agrees at 8 bases. The trim removed 4 bases at V and 5 bases at J, leaving 3 bases unmatched. The CDR3 contains 13 residues. CDR3 residues: CASSWTGRTEAFF. DNA of the CDR3: TGTGCCAGCAGTTGGACAGGGAGGACTGAAGCTTTCTTT.

The rearrangement uses TRBV18 and TRBJ2-1; 11 bases fit TRBD1. V shed 6 bases, J shed 3 bases, and the junction held 4 bases outside the gene matches. This CDR3 is built from 15 residues. Germline CDR1 reads KGHSH; CDR2 reads LQKENI. The CDR3 nucleotides are TGTGCCAGCTCGCCCGGGACAGGGGGCTACAATGAGCAGTTCTTC. Encoded protein: CASSPGTGGYNEQFF.